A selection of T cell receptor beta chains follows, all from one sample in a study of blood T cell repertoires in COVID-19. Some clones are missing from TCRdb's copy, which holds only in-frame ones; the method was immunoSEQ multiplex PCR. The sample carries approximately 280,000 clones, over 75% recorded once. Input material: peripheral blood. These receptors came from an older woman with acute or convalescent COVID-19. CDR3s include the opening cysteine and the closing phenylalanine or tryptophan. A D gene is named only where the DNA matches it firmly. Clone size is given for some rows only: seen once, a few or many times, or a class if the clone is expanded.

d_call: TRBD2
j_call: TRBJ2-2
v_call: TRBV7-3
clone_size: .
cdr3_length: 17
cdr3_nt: TGTGCCAGCAGCTTAAACCCCCTAGCGGGGGCTTCTGGGGAGCTGTTTTTT
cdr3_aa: CASSLNPLAGASGELFF

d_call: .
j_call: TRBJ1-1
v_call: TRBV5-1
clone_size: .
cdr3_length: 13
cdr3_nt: TGCGCCAGCAGCTTGGCACAGGGCTCTGAAGCTTTCTTT
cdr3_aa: CASSLAQGSEAFF

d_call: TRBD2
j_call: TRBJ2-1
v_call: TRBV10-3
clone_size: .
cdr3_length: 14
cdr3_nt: TGTGCCATCAGTGGGGGGACTAGCCAAAATGAGCAGTTCTTC
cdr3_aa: CAISGGTSQNEQFF

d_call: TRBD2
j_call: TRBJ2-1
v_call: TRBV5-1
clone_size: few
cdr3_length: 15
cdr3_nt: TGCGCCAGCAGCAAGACTAGCCAGGCTTACAATGAGCAGTTCTTC
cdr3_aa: CASSKTSQAYNEQFF

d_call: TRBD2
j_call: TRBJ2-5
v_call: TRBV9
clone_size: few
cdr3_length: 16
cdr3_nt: TGTGCCAGCAGCGTAGGGACTAGCGGGGTCCAAGAGACCCAGTACTTC
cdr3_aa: CASSVGTSGVQETQYF

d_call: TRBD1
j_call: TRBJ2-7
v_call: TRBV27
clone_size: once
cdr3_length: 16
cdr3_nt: TGTGCCAGCAGCACCCAAGGGGCGGACAGGGGATACGAGCAGTACTTC
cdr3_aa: CASSTQGADRGYEQYF

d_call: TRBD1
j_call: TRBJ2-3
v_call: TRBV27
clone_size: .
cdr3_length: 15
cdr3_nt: TGTGCCAGCAGTTCACGGGACAGGAGCACAGATACGCAGTATTTT
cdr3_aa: CASSSRDRSTDTQYF

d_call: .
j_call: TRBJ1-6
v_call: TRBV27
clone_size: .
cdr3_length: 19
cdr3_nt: TGTGCCAGCAGTCTCTTCTCCGGGTCGCAGAGCGCCTATAATTCACCCCTCCACTTT
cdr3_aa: CASSLFSGSQSAYNSPLHF

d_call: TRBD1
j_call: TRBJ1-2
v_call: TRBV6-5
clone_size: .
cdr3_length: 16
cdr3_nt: TGTGCCAGCAGTTACCCTACCCCCACAGGGGCCTATGGCTACACCTTC
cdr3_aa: CASSYPTPTGAYGYTF

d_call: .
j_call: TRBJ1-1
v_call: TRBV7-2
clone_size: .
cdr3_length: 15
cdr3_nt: TGTGCCAGCAGCTTTTTGGGCGGGGGGAACACTGAAGCTTTCTTT
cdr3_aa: CASSFLGGGNTEAFF

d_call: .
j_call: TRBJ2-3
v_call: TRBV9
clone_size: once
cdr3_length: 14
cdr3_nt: TGTGCCAGCAGCCCTCCATGGGGGACAACTACGCAGTATTTT
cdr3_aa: CASSPPWGTTTQYF

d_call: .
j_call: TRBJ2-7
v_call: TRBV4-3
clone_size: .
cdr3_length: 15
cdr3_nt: TGCGCCAGCAGCCAAGGGCAAGACAGCTCCTACGAGCAGTACTTC
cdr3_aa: CASSQGQDSSYEQYF

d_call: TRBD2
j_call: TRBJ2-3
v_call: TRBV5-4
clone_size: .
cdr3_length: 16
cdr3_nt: TGTGCCAGCAGCTTGGATAGCGGGAGGAGCACAGATACGCAGTATTTT
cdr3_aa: CASSLDSGRSTDTQYF

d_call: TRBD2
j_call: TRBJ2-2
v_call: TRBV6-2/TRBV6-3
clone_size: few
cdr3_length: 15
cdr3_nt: TGTGCCAGCAGTCCCCCGGGGGGGATCACCGGGGAGCTGTTTTTT
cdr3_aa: CASSPPGGITGELFF

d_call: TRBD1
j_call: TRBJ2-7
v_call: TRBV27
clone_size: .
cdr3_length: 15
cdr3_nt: TGTGCCAGCAGGACCCAGGGACAGGCCTCCTACGAGCAGTACTTC
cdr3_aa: CASRTQGQASYEQYF

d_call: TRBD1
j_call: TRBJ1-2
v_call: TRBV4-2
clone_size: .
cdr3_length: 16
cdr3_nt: TGTGCCAGCAGCCCCCGCTCAGGGACAGGGGGCAATGGCTACACCTTC
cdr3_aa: CASSPRSGTGGNGYTF

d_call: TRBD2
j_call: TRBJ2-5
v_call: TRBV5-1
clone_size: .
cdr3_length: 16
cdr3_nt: TGCGCCAGCAGCTTGTTCGCGGGGGAGACGGCAGAGACCCAGTACTTC
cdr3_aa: CASSLFAGETAETQYF

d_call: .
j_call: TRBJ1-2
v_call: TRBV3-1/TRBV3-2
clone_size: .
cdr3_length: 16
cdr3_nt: TGTGCCAGCAGCCAAGGGATTACAGGGTCGAGGTATGGCTACACCTTC
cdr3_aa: CASSQGITGSRYGYTF

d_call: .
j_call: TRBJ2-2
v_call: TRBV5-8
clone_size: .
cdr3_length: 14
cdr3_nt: TGTGCCAGCAGCTTAGGAGGTTGGGCCGGGGAGCTGTTTTTT
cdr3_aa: CASSLGGWAGELFF

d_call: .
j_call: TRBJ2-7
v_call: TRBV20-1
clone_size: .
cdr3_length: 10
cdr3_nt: TGCAGTGCTTTATCCTACGAGCAGTACTTC
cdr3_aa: CSALSYEQYF

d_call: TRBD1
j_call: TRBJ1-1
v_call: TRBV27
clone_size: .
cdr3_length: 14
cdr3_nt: TGTGCCAGCAGAACGACAGGGGGAGGAACTGAAGCTTTCTTT
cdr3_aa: CASRTTGGGTEAFF

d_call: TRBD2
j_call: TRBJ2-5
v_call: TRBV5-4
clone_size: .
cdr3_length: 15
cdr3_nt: TGTGCCAGCAGCCAACCCAGCGGGGGGGCGGAGACCCAGTACTTC
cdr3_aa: CASSQPSGGAETQYF

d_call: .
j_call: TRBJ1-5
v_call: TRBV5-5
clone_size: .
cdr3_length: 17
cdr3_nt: TGTGCCAGCAGCTTAAGGGCAGGGCCTACTAGCAATCAGCCCCAGCATTTT
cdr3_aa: CASSLRAGPTSNQPQHF

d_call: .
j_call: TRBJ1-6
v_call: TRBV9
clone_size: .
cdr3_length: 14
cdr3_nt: TGTGCCAGCAGCTCCGACTCTTATAATTCACCCCTCCACTTT
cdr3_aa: CASSSDSYNSPLHF

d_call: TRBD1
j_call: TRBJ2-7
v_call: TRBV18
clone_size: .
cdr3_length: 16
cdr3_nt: TGTGCCAGCTCACCTGGTGGACAGGGATATTCCTACGAGCAGTACTTC
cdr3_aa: CASSPGGQGYSYEQYF

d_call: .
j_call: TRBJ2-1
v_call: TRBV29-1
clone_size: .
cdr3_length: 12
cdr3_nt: TGCAGCCTCTCCGGGTATTACAATGAGCAGTTCTTC
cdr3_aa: CSLSGYYNEQFF

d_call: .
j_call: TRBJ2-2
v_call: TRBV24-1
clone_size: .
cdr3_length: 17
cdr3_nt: TGTGCCACCAGTGATTTTTTGCTTGCGGAAACGACCGGGGAGCTGTTTTTT
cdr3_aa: CATSDFLLAETTGELFF

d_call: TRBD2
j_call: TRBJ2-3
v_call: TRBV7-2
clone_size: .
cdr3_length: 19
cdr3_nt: TGTGCCAGCAGCTTAGCGTCGGGGACTAGCGGGAGTAGGGTGGGGACGCAGTATTTT
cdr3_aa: CASSLASGTSGSRVGTQYF

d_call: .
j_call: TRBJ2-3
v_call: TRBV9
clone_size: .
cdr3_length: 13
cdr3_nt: TGTGCCAGCAGCGTAGCTAGTCCAGATACGCAGTATTTT
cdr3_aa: CASSVASPDTQYF

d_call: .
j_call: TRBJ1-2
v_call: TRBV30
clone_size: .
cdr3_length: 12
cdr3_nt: TGTGCCTGGAGACAGGGCGGAGAGGGCTACACCTTC
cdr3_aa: CAWRQGGEGYTF

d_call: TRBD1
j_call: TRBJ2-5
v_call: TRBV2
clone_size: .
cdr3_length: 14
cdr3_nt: TGTGCCAGCTCGGGACAGGGGCCTTCCGAGACCCAGTACTTC
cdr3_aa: CASSGQGPSETQYF

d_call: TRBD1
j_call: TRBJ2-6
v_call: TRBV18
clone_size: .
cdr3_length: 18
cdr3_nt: TGTGCCAGCTCACCACGGGACAGGGGGCAAAGTGGGGCCAACGTCCTGACTTTC
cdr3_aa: CASSPRDRGQSGANVLTF

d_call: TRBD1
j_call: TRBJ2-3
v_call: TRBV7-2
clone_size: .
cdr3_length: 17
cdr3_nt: TGTGCCAGCAGCTTAGCCCAGGGGGGGACAGGGCCAGATACGCAGTATTTT
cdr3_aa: CASSLAQGGTGPDTQYF

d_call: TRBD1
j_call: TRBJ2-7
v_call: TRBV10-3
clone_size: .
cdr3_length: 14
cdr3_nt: TGTGCCATCAGGATCGGGACAGGCAACCCTCTGTTATCCTTC
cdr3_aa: CAIRIGTGNPLLSF

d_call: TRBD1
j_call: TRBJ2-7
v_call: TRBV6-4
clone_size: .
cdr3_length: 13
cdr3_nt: TGTGCCAGCAGTGTGGGACAGGGGAACGAGCAGTACTTC
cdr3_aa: CASSVGQGNEQYF

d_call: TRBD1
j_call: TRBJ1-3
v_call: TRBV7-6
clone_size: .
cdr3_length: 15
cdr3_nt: TGTGCCAGCAGCTTAGGACAGGGGAGGGAAAACACCATATATTTT
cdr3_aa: CASSLGQGRENTIYF

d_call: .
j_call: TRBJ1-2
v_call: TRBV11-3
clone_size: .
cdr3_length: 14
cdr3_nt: TGTGCCAGCAGCTCGCGGGGTGGTAACTATGGCTACACCTTC
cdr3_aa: CASSSRGGNYGYTF

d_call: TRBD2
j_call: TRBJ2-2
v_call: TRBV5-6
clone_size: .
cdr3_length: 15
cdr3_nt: TGTGCCAGCAGCGGCGGGGGGCGGAGCGCCGGGGAGCTGTTTTTT
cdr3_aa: CASSGGGRSAGELFF

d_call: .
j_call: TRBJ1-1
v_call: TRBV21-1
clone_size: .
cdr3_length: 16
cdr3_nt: TGTGCCAGCAGCAAAGCGAAGACCCCAGGGGGGACTGAAGCTTTCTTT
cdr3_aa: CASSKAKTPGGTEAFF

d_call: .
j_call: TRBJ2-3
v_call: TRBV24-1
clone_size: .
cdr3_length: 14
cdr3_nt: TGTGCCACCACCCCGACAGGGGAGGGGAATACGCAGTATTTT
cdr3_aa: CATTPTGEGNTQYF

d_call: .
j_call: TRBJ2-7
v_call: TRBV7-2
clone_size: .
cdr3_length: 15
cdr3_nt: TGTGCCAGCAGCTTAGCGGAGTGGAAGTCCTACGAGCAGTACTTC
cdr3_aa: CASSLAEWKSYEQYF

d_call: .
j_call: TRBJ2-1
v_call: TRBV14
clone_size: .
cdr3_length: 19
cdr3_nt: TGTGCCAGCAGCCAAGATTCCACTAGCTGGGTGAATCTATACAATGAGCAGTTCTTC
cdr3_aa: CASSQDSTSWVNLYNEQFF

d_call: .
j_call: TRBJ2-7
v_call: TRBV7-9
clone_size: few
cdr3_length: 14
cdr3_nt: TGTGCCAGCAGCGGGGGGACAGCCCCTAACGAGCAGTACTTC
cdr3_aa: CASSGGTAPNEQYF

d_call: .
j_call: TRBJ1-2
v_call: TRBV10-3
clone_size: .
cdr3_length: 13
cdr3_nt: TGTGCCACCCAACCCCAGGGGACCTATGGCTACACCTTC
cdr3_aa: CATQPQGTYGYTF

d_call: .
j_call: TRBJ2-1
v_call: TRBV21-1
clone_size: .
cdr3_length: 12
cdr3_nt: TGTGCCAGCAGCAAAGAGGGGACACCGAGGTTCTTC
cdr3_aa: CASSKEGTPRFF

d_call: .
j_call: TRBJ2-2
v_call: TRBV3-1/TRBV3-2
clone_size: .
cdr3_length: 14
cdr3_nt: TGTGCCAGCAGCGGCGGGGCCTACACCGGGGAGCTGTTTTTT
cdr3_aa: CASSGGAYTGELFF

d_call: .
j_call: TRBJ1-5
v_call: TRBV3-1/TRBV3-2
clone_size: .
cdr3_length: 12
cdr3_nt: TGTGCCCCGACGCGGAAGTGGCAGCCCCAGCATTTT
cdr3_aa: CAPTRKWQPQHF

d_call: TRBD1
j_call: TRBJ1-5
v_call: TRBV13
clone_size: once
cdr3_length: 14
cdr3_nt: TGTGCCAGCAGGGGCGGGACAGGGAATCAGCCCCAGCATTTT
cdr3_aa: CASRGGTGNQPQHF

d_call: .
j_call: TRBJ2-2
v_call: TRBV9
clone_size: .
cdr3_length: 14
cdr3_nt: TGTGCCAGCCGACAGGACACGAACACCGGGGAGCTGTTTTTT
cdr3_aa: CASRQDTNTGELFF

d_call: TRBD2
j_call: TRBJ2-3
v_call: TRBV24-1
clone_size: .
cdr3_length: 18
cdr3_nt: TGTGCCACCAGTGATCCGAGTCCTAGCGGGGGGAGCACAGATACGCAGTATTTT
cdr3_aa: CATSDPSPSGGSTDTQYF

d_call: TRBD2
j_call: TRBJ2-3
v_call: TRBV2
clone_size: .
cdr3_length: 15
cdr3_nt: TGTGCCAGCAGTGAACAGCGGGGGATCACAGATACGCAGTATTTT
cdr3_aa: CASSEQRGITDTQYF

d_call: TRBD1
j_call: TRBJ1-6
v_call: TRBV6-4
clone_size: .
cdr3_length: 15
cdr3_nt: TGTGCCAGCAGTGTCTCCGGGACAGGGGGGCCACCCCTCCACTTT
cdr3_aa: CASSVSGTGGPPLHF

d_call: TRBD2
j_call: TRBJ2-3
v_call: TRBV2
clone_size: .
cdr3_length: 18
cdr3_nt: TGTGCCAGCAGTGAATTCAAATGGGGAGCGGGAAACACAGATACGCAGTATTTT
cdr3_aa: CASSEFKWGAGNTDTQYF

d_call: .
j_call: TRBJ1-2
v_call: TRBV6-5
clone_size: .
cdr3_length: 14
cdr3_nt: TGTGCCAGCAGTTCCAGGGGAGTGGTTCTTGGCTACACCTTC
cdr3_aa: CASSSRGVVLGYTF

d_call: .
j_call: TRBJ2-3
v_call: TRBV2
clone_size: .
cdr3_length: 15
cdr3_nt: TGTGCCAGCAGTGAGGCGGGTTCGAACACAGATACGCAGTATTTT
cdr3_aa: CASSEAGSNTDTQYF